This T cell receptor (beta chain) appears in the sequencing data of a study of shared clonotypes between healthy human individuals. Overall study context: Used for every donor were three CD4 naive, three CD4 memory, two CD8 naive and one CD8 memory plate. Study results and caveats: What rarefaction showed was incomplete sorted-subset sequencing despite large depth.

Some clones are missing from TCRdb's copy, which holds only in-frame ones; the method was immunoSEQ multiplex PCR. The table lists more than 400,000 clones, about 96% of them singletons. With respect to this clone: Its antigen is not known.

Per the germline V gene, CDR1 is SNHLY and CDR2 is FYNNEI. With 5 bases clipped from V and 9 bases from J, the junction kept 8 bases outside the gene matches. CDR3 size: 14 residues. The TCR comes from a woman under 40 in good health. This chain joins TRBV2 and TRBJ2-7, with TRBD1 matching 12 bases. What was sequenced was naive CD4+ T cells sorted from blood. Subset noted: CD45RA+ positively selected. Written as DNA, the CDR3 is TGTGCCAGCAGTCCCGGGACAGGGGGCCTGGCGCAGTACTTC. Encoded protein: CASSPGTGGLAQYF.